These 26 T cell receptor beta chains were sequenced from one sample in a study of shared clonotypes between healthy human individuals. Using immunoSEQ multiplex PCR, the repertoire was profiled, and TCRdb retains in-frame clones only, with some absent. The repertoire holds more than 2,000,000 clones, with roughly 92% as singletons. Sequences were obtained from naive CD4+ T cells sorted from blood. Subset reported: CD45RA+ positively selected. The receptors were sampled from a man between 18 and 35 years old in good health.

The V and J genes are TRBV9 and TRBJ1-5, with TRBD1 matching 9 bases. Trimming cost V 2 bases and J 4 bases; bases outside gene matches: 13. The CDR3 runs to 18 residues. CDR1 is SGDLS, CDR2 YYNGEE, per germline. The chain's CDR3 is CASSVPMIWDRENQPQHF. Written as DNA, the CDR3 is TGTGCCAGCAGCGTTCCCATGATCTGGGACAGGGAGAATCAGCCCCAGCATTTT. Together with reference TRBV9 and TRBJ1-5, the CDR3 gives the full variable domain: DSGVTQTPKHLITATGQRVTLRCSPRSGDLSVYWYQQSLDQGLQFLIQYYNGEERAKGNILERFSAQQFPDLHSELNLSSLELGDSALYFCASSVPMIWDRENQPQHFGDGTRLSIL.

This clone came up once. The rearrangement links TRBV7-9 to TRBJ2-3, with D tentatively TRBD2 (5 bases). V lost 5 bases, J lost 1 base, and 7 bases lay in between. Germline CDR1 SEHNR, CDR2 FQNEAQ (reference sequence). The CDR3 extends over 13 amino acids. CDR3 DNA sequence: TGTGCCAGCAGCAGACTACGCACAGATACGCAGTATTTT. It translates to CASSRLRTDTQYF.

V gene TRBV5-1 combines with J gene TRBJ2-3; 10 bases fit TRBD1. Germline CDR1 SGHRS, CDR2 YFSETQ. The CDR3 is made up of 16 amino acids. V was pared by 5 bases and J by 5 bases, with 11 bases of the junction left unmatched. This chain's CDR3 is CASRGRADRGQDTQYF. The CDR3 nucleotides are TGCGCCAGCAGGGGTAGGGCAGACAGGGGGCAAGATACGCAGTATTTT.

The chain combines TRBV11-2 with TRBJ1-2; 9 nucleotides align to TRBD1. This CDR3 comprises 13 residues. Germline trimming cut 6 bases from V and 7 bases from J; bases unmatched to any gene: 6. Germline CDR1 is SGHAT and CDR2 is FQNNGV. The CDR3 spells CASSSQGAVGYTF. CDR3 DNA sequence: TGTGCCAGCAGTTCACAGGGGGCTGTTGGCTACACCTTC.

The chain couples TRBV30 to TRBJ2-2, with D possibly matching TRBD2 (6 bases). V lost 3 bases, J lost 7 bases, and 21 bases lay in between. This CDR3 contains 16 residues. Germline CDR1 GTSNPN, CDR2 SVGIG (reference sequence). The DNA for the CDR3 is TGTGCCTGGAGCCCCACGGGTCGGGGGTTAGGCGGGGAGCTGTTTTTT. Residues: CAWSPTGRGLGGELFF.

This chain's CDR3 is CASSLFGTLTTGELFF. The CDR3 DNA reads as TGTGCCAGCAGCTTATTCGGGACCCTCACCACCGGGGAGCTGTTTTTT. The chain couples TRBV11-3 to TRBJ2-2, with D possibly called TRBD1 or TRBD2 (5 bases each). Germline V gene sequence: CDR1 SGHNT, CDR2 YENEEA. V was clipped by 2 bases and J by 4 bases, with 14 bases between them. The length of the CDR3 is 16 residues.

A remark on this clone: Other DNA sequences in the sample encode the same CDR3. The gene calls are TRBV2 and TRBJ2-7, with 13 bases aligning to TRBD2. The CDR3 is 15 residues long. V lost 4 bases to trimming and J lost 0 bases; unmatched junction nucleotides: 0. CDR1 SNHLY and CDR2 FYNNEI come from the germline V gene. The CDR3: CASSGTSGSSYEQYF. In DNA form, the CDR3 reads TGTGCCAGCAGTGGGACTAGCGGGAGCTCCTACGAGCAGTACTTC.

This chain links TRBV4-1 with TRBJ2-1; D gene ambiguous. Germline values: CDR1 MGHRA, CDR2 YSYEKL. V dropped 3 bases and J dropped 7 bases, with 10 bases sitting between them. The CDR3 is 13 residues long. The DNA for the CDR3 is TGCGCCAGCAGCCACCTCAATAGTAATGAGCAGTTCTTC. It is translated as CASSHLNSNEQFF.

The chain combines TRBV30 with TRBJ1-4; 8 bases align to TRBD1. Trimming removed 5 bases from V and 7 bases from J; junction bases left unmatched: 3. The CDR3 totals 12 residues. CDR1 GTSNPN and CDR2 SVGIG come from the germline V gene (reference sequence). The CDR3 coding sequence is TGTGCCTGGGGAACAGGGGGTGAAAAACTGTTTTTT. Translation gives CAWGTGGEKLFF.

For this clone: Other DNA sequences in this specimen translate into the identical CDR3. This rearrangement joins TRBV5-1 to TRBJ2-1; the match to TRBD2 covers 8 bases. The length of the CDR3 is 15 residues. Germline CDR1 reads SGHRS; CDR2 reads YFSETQ. The V segment lost 4 bases and the J segment 0 bases; nucleotides outside the gene matches: 3. This CDR3 reads CASSPGGGSYNEQFF. The CDR3 coding sequence is TGCGCCAGCAGCCCGGGAGGGGGCTCCTACAATGAGCAGTTCTTC.

This chain connects TRBV19 to TRBJ2-3; the D is unclear. The CDR3 is made up of 14 amino acids. The V end was cut by 3 bases, the J end by 2 bases, with 9 bases between. Germline CDR1 reads LNHDA; CDR2 reads SQIVND (reference sequence). In nucleotides, the CDR3 is TGTGCCAGTAGTATGAGTCGGAACACAGATACGCAGTATTTT. Translation gives CASSMSRNTDTQYF.

Regarding this clone: Other nucleotide sequences from this sample produce the same CDR3. The rearrangement uses TRBV9 and TRBJ1-4; D unresolved. The V end was cut by 4 bases, the J end by 0 bases, with 10 bases between. Looked up from germline, CDR1 is SGDLS and CDR2 is YYNGEE. This CDR3 has 15 residues. DNA of the CDR3: TGTGCCAGCAGCCCCCGCGGATCAACTAATGAAAAACTGTTTTTT. Amino acid sequence: CASSPRGSTNEKLFF.

This clone was observed once. Other DNA sequences of this sample code for an identical CDR3. CDR3 nucleotide sequence: TGTGCCAGCAGTGAAACTACAGATACGCAGTATTTT. Its protein product is CASSETTDTQYF. This chain connects TRBV2 to TRBJ2-3, with unresolved D. CDR3 length equals 12 residues. Trimming pared 2 bases from V and 3 bases from J, leaving 3 bases between. Germline CDR1 SNHLY, CDR2 FYNNEI.

This chain uses TRBV6-5 with TRBJ1-1, with D unclear. V was clipped by 0 bases and J by 4 bases, with 12 bases between them. This CDR3 is built from 15 residues. Germline values: CDR1 MNHEY, CDR2 SVGAGI. The CDR3 loop is CASSYSRGSGTEAFF. The DNA for the CDR3 is TGTGCCAGCAGTTACTCGCGGGGTTCGGGCACTGAAGCTTTCTTT.

This clone was counted a single time. V usage is TRBV5-5 and J usage is TRBJ2-7; D is possibly TRBD2 (6 bases). V lost 3 bases and J 2 bases, leaving 9 bases between the germline ends. Germline CDR1 reads SGHKS; CDR2 reads YYEKEE (reference sequence). This CDR3 has 13 residues. Written as DNA, the CDR3 is TGTGCCAGCAGCTCGGGACTTACCTACGAGCAGTACTTC. Translating gives CASSSGLTYEQYF.

On this clone itself: The sample contains more than one DNA sequence encoding this CDR3. The rearrangement uses TRBV5-4 and TRBJ1-1, with D maybe TRBD1 (6 bases). The CDR3 length is 13 residues. Per germline, CDR1 SGHNT and CDR2 YYREEE (reference sequence). The germline V and J ends were trimmed by 0 bases and 5 bases, with 8 bases remaining between them. In nucleotides, the CDR3 is TGTGCCAGCAGCTTGGGAGGGGGGACTGAAGCTTTCTTT. Its protein product is CASSLGGGTEAFF.

The V gene is TRBV19, the J gene TRBJ1-3; 12 bases match TRBD1. This CDR3 region has 17 residues. Trimming at V came to 6 bases and at J to 4 bases, leaving 10 bases not matched to a gene. Per germline, CDR1 LNHDA and CDR2 SQIVND (reference sequence). The CDR3: CASRSPGTGGLGNTIYF. CDR3 coding DNA: TGTGCCAGTAGAAGTCCCGGGACAGGGGGCCTCGGAAACACCATATATTTT.

The CDR3: CASSQGVLSSYNSPLHF. The CDR3 DNA sequence: TGCGCCAGCAGCCAAGGGGTCCTTAGCTCCTATAATTCACCCCTCCACTTT. The chain uses TRBV4-1 and TRBJ1-6; no firm D call. The germline V gene has CDR1 MGHRA and CDR2 YSYEKL. Trimming cost V 1 base and J 0 bases, with 10 bases left between them. The length of the CDR3 is 17 residues.

With respect to this clone: Other DNA sequences from this sample encode an identical CDR3 as well. The chain has TRBV5-1 and TRBJ1-1; D is possibly TRBD1 (5 bases). The germline V and J ends were trimmed by 0 bases and 1 base, with 7 bases remaining between them. This CDR3 region has 14 residues. Germline lookup yields CDR1 SGHRS and CDR2 YFSETQ. CDR3 sequence reads: CASSLGDENTEAFF. The CDR3 region has the DNA TGCGCCAGCAGCTTGGGGGACGAGAACACTGAAGCTTTCTTT.

As to this clone: Additional DNA sequences in this sample encode the identical CDR3. The chain is built from TRBV30 and TRBJ1-5; TRBD1 matches 8 bases. The trim removed 8 bases at V and 6 bases at J, leaving 9 bases unmatched. CDR1 and CDR2 (germline): GTSNPN, SVGIG (reference sequence). The CDR3 has 13 amino acids. CDR3 sequence reads: CAGGQGASQPQHF. The CDR3 nucleotides read TGTGCCGGAGGTCAGGGGGCGAGTCAGCCCCAGCATTTT.

The chain carries TRBV29-1 and TRBJ2-1; D ambiguous. The length of the CDR3 is 14 residues. CDR1 SQVTM and CDR2 ANQGSEA come from the germline V gene. The V and J ends lost 1 base and 7 bases respectively, with 14 bases between them. The CDR3 is CSVEGRLSGNEQFF. The CDR3, as DNA: TGCAGCGTTGAAGGCAGGTTGAGTGGGAATGAGCAGTTCTTC.

The chain links TRBV6-1 to TRBJ2-7, with 13 bases aligning to TRBD2. The germline gives CDR1 MNHNS, CDR2 SASEGT. The CDR3 consists of 16 residues. Germline trimming cut 4 bases from V and 6 bases from J; bases unmatched to any gene: 9. The CDR3 sequence: CASSAPLAGGPREQYF. For the CDR3, the DNA is TGTGCCAGCAGTGCCCCACTAGCGGGGGGGCCACGCGAGCAGTACTTC.

This chain joins TRBV5-1 and TRBJ1-1; TRBD1 matches at 7 bases. The CDR3 length is 13 residues. Germline CDR1 SGHRS, CDR2 YFSETQ. Trimming took 7 bases from V and 4 from J; bases not matched to a gene: 7. CDR3 coding DNA: TGCGCCAGCGGAAGGGCAGGGGGCACTGAAGCTTTCTTT. It yields the protein CASGRAGGTEAFF.

This clone was found once. This chain links TRBV6-5 with TRBJ2-1, with TRBD1 identical over 9 bases. Trimming cost V 7 bases and J 6 bases; bases outside gene matches: 4. CDR3 size: 13 residues. Germline lookup yields CDR1 MNHEY and CDR2 SVGAGI. The CDR3 here is CASTLQGANEQFF. CDR3 DNA: TGTGCCAGCACCTTACAGGGGGCCAATGAGCAGTTCTTC.

This clone showed up just once. V usage is TRBV6-4 and J usage is TRBJ2-3; unclear D gene. The germline V gene has CDR1 MRHNA and CDR2 SNTAGT. V lost 1 base and J 9 bases, leaving 11 bases between the germline ends. This CDR3 comprises 13 residues. The CDR3 region is CASSDLPSGTQYF. As DNA, the CDR3 is TGTGCCAGCAGTGACTTACCTTCGGGCACGCAGTATTTT.

DNA for the CDR3: TGTGCCAGCAGCACCGGACAGGGGAATTCACCCCTCCACTTT. It specifies CASSTGQGNSPLHF. This chain joins TRBV7-9 and TRBJ1-6; 9 bases are a match to TRBD1. V was pared by 5 bases and J by 7 bases, with 3 bases of the junction left unmatched. Germline V gene data show CDR1 as SEHNR and CDR2 as FQNEAQ (reference sequence). CDR3 length equals 14 residues.